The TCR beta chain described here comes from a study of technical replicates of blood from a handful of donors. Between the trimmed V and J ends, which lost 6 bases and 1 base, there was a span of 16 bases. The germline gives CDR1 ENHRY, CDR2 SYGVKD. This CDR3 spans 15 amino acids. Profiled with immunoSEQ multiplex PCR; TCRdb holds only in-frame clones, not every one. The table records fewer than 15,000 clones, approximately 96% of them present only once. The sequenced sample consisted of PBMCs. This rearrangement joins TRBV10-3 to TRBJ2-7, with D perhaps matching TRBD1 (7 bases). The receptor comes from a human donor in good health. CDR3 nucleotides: TGTGCCATCAGGAGTGCGGCAGGGGGGTCCTACGAGCAGTACTTC. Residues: CAIRSAAGGSYEQYF.